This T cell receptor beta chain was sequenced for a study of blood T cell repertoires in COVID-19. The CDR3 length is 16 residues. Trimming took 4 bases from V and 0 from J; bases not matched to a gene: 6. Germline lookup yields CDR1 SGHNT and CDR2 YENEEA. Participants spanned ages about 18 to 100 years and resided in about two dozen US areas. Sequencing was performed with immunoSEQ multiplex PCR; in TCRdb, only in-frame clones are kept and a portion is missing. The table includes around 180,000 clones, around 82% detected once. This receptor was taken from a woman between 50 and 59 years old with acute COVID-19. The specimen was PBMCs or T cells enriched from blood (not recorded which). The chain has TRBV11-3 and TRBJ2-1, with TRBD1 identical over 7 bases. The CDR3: CASSSTGLSSYNEQFF. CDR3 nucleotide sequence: TGTGCCAGCAGCTCGACAGGGCTTAGCTCCTACAATGAGCAGTTCTTC.